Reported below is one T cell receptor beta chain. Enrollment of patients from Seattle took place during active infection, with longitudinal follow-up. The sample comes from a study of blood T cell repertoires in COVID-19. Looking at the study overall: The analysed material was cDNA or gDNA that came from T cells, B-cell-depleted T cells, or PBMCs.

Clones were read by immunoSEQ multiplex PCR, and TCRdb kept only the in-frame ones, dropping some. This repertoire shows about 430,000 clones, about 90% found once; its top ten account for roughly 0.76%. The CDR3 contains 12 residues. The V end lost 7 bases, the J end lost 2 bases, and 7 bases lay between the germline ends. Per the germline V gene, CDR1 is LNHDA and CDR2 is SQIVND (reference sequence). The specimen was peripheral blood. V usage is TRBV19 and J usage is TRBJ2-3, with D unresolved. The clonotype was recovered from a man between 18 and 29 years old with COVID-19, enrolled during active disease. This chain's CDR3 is CASKQSTDTQYF. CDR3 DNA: TGTGCCAGTAAACAGTCCACAGATACGCAGTATTTT.